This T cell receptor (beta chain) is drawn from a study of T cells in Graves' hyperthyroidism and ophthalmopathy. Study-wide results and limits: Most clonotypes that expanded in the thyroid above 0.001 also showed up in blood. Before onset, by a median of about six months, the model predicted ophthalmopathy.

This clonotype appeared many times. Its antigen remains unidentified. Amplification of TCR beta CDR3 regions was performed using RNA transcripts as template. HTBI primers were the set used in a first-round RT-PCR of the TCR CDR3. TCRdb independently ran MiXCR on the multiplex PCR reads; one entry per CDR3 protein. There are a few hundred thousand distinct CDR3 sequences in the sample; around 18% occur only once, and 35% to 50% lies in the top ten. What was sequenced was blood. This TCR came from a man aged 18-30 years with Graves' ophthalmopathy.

CDR3 protein: CASSVDGGANQPQHF. The CDR3 DNA sequence: TGTGCCAGCAGCGTAGATGGCGGGGCAAATCAGCCCCAGCATTTT. The chain employs TRBV9 and TRBJ1-5; weak D call: TRBD1 (5 bases). The CDR3 contains 15 residues. CDR1 SGDLS and CDR2 YYNGEE come from the germline V gene. V was clipped by 0 bases and J by 4 bases, with 11 bases between them.